This T cell receptor beta chain is from a study of cytomegalovirus exposure and HLA in healthy donors. Study-level findings and limits: According to reports, the classifier identified cytomegalovirus status with high specificity and sensitivity. When analyzed later, the rates of TCR association showed variation by HLA locus, with DRB1 the most and HLA-C the fewest.

It was with 60 Vbeta and 13 Jbeta primers that the PCR ran. As processed by the authors: Per a later analysis, the number of unique TCR beta chains was approximately 73 million, of which about 10 million were shared. TCRdb keeps only in-frame clones here, not all; method: immunoSEQ multiplex PCR. V and J calls and clone size are those listed in that table; D and trimming were worked out from the DNA. The sample comprises 150,000 to 170,000 clones, 70% to 80% of which are singletons, and under 2.5% rests with the top ten. This clone was observed once. Its matching antigen is unknown. The donors (healthy individuals) were bone marrow donors. The sequenced sample was PBMCs. This TCR derives from a man aged 25 to 45 in good health and CMV-seronegative.

This CDR3 reads CASSATGSTEAFF. The CDR3 DNA reads as TGTGCCAGCTCAGCTACAGGGAGCACTGAAGCTTTCTTT. V usage is TRBV18 and J usage is TRBJ1-1, with a weak D call TRBD1 (6 bases). Trimming cost V 5 bases and J 4 bases, with 11 bases left between them. Germline V gene sequence: CDR1 KGHSH, CDR2 LQKENI. The CDR3 is 13 amino acids.